These 28 T cell receptor beta chains were sequenced from one sample in a study of T-cell memory formation after mild COVID-19. A single record per CDR3 protein comes from TCRdb applying MiXCR to the 5' RACE reads. Counted here are roughly 68,000 distinct CDR3 sequences, 15% to 20% occurring once; the ten biggest clones make up about 33%. Sequences were obtained from PBMCs or a T cell subset sorted from them (not recorded which). The receptor set was obtained from an adult woman who had mild COVID-19 (a few samples of this study predate the infection). Cell type and time point are not known.

This sequence joins TRBV4-3 and TRBJ2-1, with D perhaps matching TRBD1 or TRBD2 (5 bases each). V was shortened by 1 base and J by 6 bases, with 7 bases between the two germline ends. Germline-derived CDR1 and CDR2 are LGHNA and YSLEER. The CDR3 length is 13 residues. The CDR3: CASSQGGSNEQFF. CDR3 nucleotides: TGCGCCAGCAGCCAAGGGGGGAGCAATGAGCAGTTCTTC.

V is TRBV29-1 and J is TRBJ2-1; D uncertain. V lost 0 bases, J lost 0 bases, and 15 bases lay in between. There are 17 residues in the CDR3. Germline values: CDR1 SQVTM, CDR2 ANQGSEA. The CDR3 loop reads CSVEEARILGSYNEQFF. The CDR3 DNA follows: TGCAGCGTTGAAGAGGCCCGAATCCTGGGCTCCTACAATGAGCAGTTCTTC.

The chain recombines TRBV14 with TRBJ2-3; 10 bases map to TRBD1. Germline CDR1 reads SGHDN; CDR2 reads FVKESK. Trimming cost V 5 bases and J 3 bases; bases outside gene matches: 8. This CDR3 has 16 residues. The CDR3: CASSMGRDRGTDTQYF. The CDR3, as DNA: TGTGCCAGCAGCATGGGACGGGACAGGGGAACAGATACGCAGTATTTT.

The CDR3 spells CASSSSALYYNEQFF. The CDR3 coding sequence is TGTGCCAGCAGTTCTAGCGCTTTATACTACAATGAGCAGTTCTTC. The chain employs TRBV6-2 or TRBV6-3 and TRBJ2-1; maybe TRBD2 (6 bases). The CDR3 is 15 residues long. Trimming removed 4 bases from V and 3 bases from J, with 13 bases in between. Germline CDR1 reads MNHEY; CDR2 reads SVGEGT.

The genes are TRBV7-9 and TRBJ2-1; 16 bases line up with TRBD2. Looked up from germline, CDR1 is SEHNR and CDR2 is FQNEAQ (reference sequence). The CDR3 sequence is 17 residues long. Germline trimming cut 3 bases from V and 10 bases from J; bases unmatched to any gene: 9. The CDR3 spells CASSFPGLAGGPSEQFF. The CDR3 bases are TGTGCCAGCAGCTTTCCGGGACTAGCGGGGGGGCCGTCGGAGCAGTTCTTC.

This clonotype showed up just a few times. The rearrangement links TRBV4-3 to TRBJ2-7; maybe TRBD2 (5 bases). With 0 bases removed from V and 4 bases from J, the gap between germline ends came to 13 bases. The germline V gene has CDR1 LGHNA and CDR2 YSLEER. This CDR3 is 15 amino acids long. The CDR3 DNA follows: TGCGCCAGCAGCCAAGAGTTGGACTCCCCTTACGAGCAGTACTTC. Translating gives CASSQELDSPYEQYF.

The chain carries TRBV24-1 and TRBJ2-2; 15 bases line up with TRBD2. Germline CDR1 reads KGHDR; CDR2 reads SFDVKD. The CDR3 has 19 amino acids. V dropped 3 bases and J dropped 5; count of bases not matched to a gene: 9. The CDR3 sequence is CATSDQKAGLAGGTGELFF. CDR3 nucleotide sequence: TGTGCCACCAGTGATCAAAAGGCGGGACTAGCGGGAGGAACCGGGGAGCTGTTTTTT.

This clonotype was found a few times. This rearrangement joins TRBV4-1 to TRBJ1-2; D gene ambiguous. The germline gives CDR1 MGHRA, CDR2 YSYEKL. The V end lost 0 bases, the J end lost 7 bases, and 9 bases lay between the germline ends. This CDR3 is built from 13 residues. For the CDR3, the DNA is TGCGCCAGCAGCCAAGAAATCCGTGGTGGCTACACCTTC. Amino acid sequence: CASSQEIRGGYTF.

This clonotype was observed a handful of times. The genes are TRBV29-1 and TRBJ2-1; no firm D call. Per germline, CDR1 SQVTM and CDR2 ANQGSEA. V was clipped by 1 base and J by 7 bases, with 17 bases between them. The CDR3 consists of 15 residues. The CDR3, as DNA: TGCAGCGTTGAAGGCCTCTCCCTTGCCCCGAATGAGCAGTTCTTC. It encodes CSVEGLSLAPNEQFF.

Only a few counts were recorded for this clonotype. The chain has TRBV5-1 and TRBJ2-3, with 7 bases matching TRBD1. CDR1 is SGHRS, CDR2 YFSETQ, per germline. J was trimmed by 5 bases and V by 2 bases; bases with no gene match: 5. This CDR3 is 14 amino acids long. CDR3 protein: CASSLTGAGDTQYF. The CDR3 DNA reads TGCGCCAGCAGCTTAACAGGGGCGGGAGATACGCAGTATTTT.

This clonotype has a handful of counts. The chain employs TRBV15 and TRBJ2-1; 9 nucleotides match TRBD1. V was pared by 2 bases and J by 8 bases, with 7 bases of the junction left unmatched. In germline, CDR1 is LNHNV, CDR2 YYDKDF (reference sequence). The CDR3 runs to 15 residues. The CDR3 bases are TGTGCCACCAGCAGATGGGACAGGGAGGCTGATGAGCAGTTCTTC. Translation gives CATSRWDREADEQFF.

This sequence joins TRBV5-4 and TRBJ2-1; D ambiguous. CDR1 and CDR2 from the germline V gene are SGHNT and YYREEE (reference sequence). V was clipped by 7 bases and J by 6 bases, with 20 bases between them. The CDR3 totals 15 residues. As DNA, the CDR3 is TGTGCCAGCTCCTCTATCGTCACGTCGTTCAATGAGCAGTTCTTC. Its protein product is CASSSIVTSFNEQFF.

This clonotype was seen repeatedly, ten times or more. For the CDR3, the DNA is TGCAGCGTTTTGGGACAGGGGGTCACTGAAGCTTTCTTT. Amino acid sequence: CSVLGQGVTEAFF. The chain employs TRBV29-1 and TRBJ1-1; 11 bases agree with TRBD1. CDR3 length: 13 amino acids. The germline gives CDR1 SQVTM, CDR2 ANQGSEA. J lost 4 bases, V lost 5 bases, and 3 bases had no gene match.

This clonotype occurred a few times. V is TRBV4-2 and J is TRBJ2-1; a possible D gene is TRBD2 (6 bases). Germline V gives CDR1 LGHNA, CDR2 YNFKEQ. CDR3 size: 14 residues. V shed 6 bases and J shed 3 bases, with 12 bases lying between them. The CDR3 DNA reads as TGTGCCAGCAGTCAAAGTAGCGGCTACAATGAGCAGTTCTTC. Its translation: CASSQSSGYNEQFF.

This clonotype was seen many times. J is TRBJ2-7 and V is TRBV4-2, with TRBD1 as a possible D gene (6 bases). Germline V gene lookup returns CDR1 LGHNA and CDR2 YNFKEQ. There are 16 residues in the CDR3. V lost 0 bases to trimming and J lost 1 base, with 13 bases between them. The CDR3 loop reads CASSQEGGTHSYEQYF. DNA of the CDR3: TGTGCCAGCAGCCAAGAGGGTGGGACACATTCCTACGAGCAGTACTTC.

The table lists this clonotype with a few counts. This chain joins TRBV6-1 and TRBJ1-4, with D unclear. Germline V gene lookup returns CDR1 MNHNS and CDR2 SASEGT. The CDR3 covers 17 residues. V was shortened by 2 bases and J by 2 bases, with 15 bases between the two germline ends. This CDR3 is CASSEPLPEVTNEKLFF. DNA of the CDR3: TGTGCCAGCAGTGAACCCCTACCGGAGGTGACTAATGAAAAACTGTTTTTT.

The chain carries TRBV30 and TRBJ2-7; tentatively, D is TRBD1 (6 bases). The CDR3 length is 13 residues. Germline values: CDR1 GTSNPN, CDR2 SVGIG (reference sequence). Trimming shortened V by 5 bases and J by 0 bases, and 11 bases separated the two germline ends. The CDR3 spells CAWAPDSSYEQYF. CDR3 in DNA: TGTGCCTGGGCCCCGGACAGCTCCTACGAGCAGTACTTC.

Comment on this clonotype: Mismatch with germline at one junction end may stem from a read error. This sequence joins TRBV6-1 and TRBJ1-5, with a possible D match to TRBD1 (5 bases). Germline values: CDR1 MNHNS, CDR2 SASEGT. This CDR3 is built from 16 residues. The DNA for the CDR3 is TGTGCCAGCAGTAAAGCCGGGACTAATAGCAATCAGCCCCAGCATTTT. Its translation: CASSKAGTNSNQPQHF.

This clonotype was detected a few times. The chain employs TRBV11-2 and TRBJ2-5, with 8 bases lining up with TRBD2. Germline CDR1 SGHAT, CDR2 FQNNGV. The CDR3 spans 14 residues. Trimming took 8 bases from V and 0 from J; bases not matched to a gene: 5. The CDR3 sequence: CASRPGGYQETQYF. Here the CDR3 DNA reads TGTGCCAGCCGTCCGGGGGGGTACCAAGAGACCCAGTACTTC.

This clonotype was seen at least ten times. The J gene is TRBJ2-7, the V gene TRBV29-1; the match to TRBD1 covers 10 bases. With V trimmed by 0 bases and J by 6 bases, 11 bases remained unmatched. The CDR3 length is 16 residues. Germline lookup yields CDR1 SQVTM and CDR2 ANQGSEA. The CDR3 coding sequence is TGCAGCGTTGAAGAGGAGGGTAGGACAGGGGGACGCGAGCAGTACTTC. Protein: CSVEEEGRTGGREQYF.

This clonotype was counted only a few times. The gene calls are TRBV27 and TRBJ2-3; TRBD2 matches 12 bases. V dropped 4 bases and J dropped 5; count of bases not matched to a gene: 1. The CDR3 extends over 14 amino acids. CDR1 is MNHEY and CDR2 is SMNVEV in the germline V gene (reference sequence). CDR3 protein: CASSSGLAGDTQYF. DNA for the CDR3: TGTGCCAGCAGTTCGGGACTAGCGGGAGATACGCAGTATTTT.

The CDR3 bases are TGCGCCAGCAGCTTGGCCGACATATACAATGAGCAGTTCTTC. Translated: CASSLADIYNEQFF. V usage is TRBV5-1 and J usage is TRBJ2-1; D gene unclear. The CDR3 loop spans 14 amino acids. Trimming removed 0 bases at V and 4 bases at J, with 8 bases between. The germline CDR1 and CDR2 sequences are SGHRS and YFSETQ.

This clonotype was picked up a small number of times. The chain combines TRBV7-9 with TRBJ2-5, with D uncertain. Germline CDR1 and CDR2: SEHNR and FQNEAQ (reference sequence). V was pared by 4 bases and J by 2 bases, with 11 bases between. CDR3 length: 14 residues. The CDR3 DNA reads as TGTGCCAGCAGCTCCTTCGGAGATCAAGAGACCCAGTACTTC. Amino acids: CASSSFGDQETQYF.

There are a few counts of this clonotype. The CDR3 loop is CASSPSGGQEETQYF. The CDR3 DNA reads as TGTGCCAGCAGCCCCTCTGGCGGGCAGGAAGAGACCCAGTACTTC. The rearrangement joins TRBV12-3 or TRBV12-4 to TRBJ2-5; D perhaps matches TRBD2 (5 bases). The CDR3 is made up of 15 amino acids. Trimming took 6 bases from V and 3 from J, leaving 17 bases between them.

This clonotype was detected a few times. This chain uses TRBV6-5 with TRBJ2-5; D possibly corresponds to TRBD1 (5 bases). Per germline, CDR1 MNHEY and CDR2 SVGAGI. Trimming removed 5 bases from V and 3 bases from J, with 16 bases in between. This CDR3 is 15 amino acids long. The CDR3: CASSRISTAEETQYF. CDR3 DNA: TGTGCCAGCAGTCGCATCTCGACAGCCGAAGAGACCCAGTACTTC.

This clonotype was recorded many times. This rearrangement joins TRBV5-1 to TRBJ2-7; 9 bases align to TRBD2. CDR3 length equals 18 residues. Germline CDR1 SGHRS, CDR2 YFSETQ. Trimming removed 3 bases from V and 4 bases from J; junction bases left unmatched: 17. The CDR3 spells CASSSAGRLAGGQYEQYF. As DNA, the CDR3 is TGCGCCAGCAGCTCCGCCGGCCGACTTGCGGGAGGGCAATACGAGCAGTACTTC.

This clonotype is medium-sized by share. V gene TRBV7-9 combines with J gene TRBJ2-3, with D unclear. The CDR3 has 16 residues. With 7 bases removed from V and 2 bases from J, the gap between germline ends came to 19 bases. Germline V gives CDR1 SEHNR, CDR2 FQNEAQ (reference sequence). CDR3 sequence (DNA): TGTGCCAGCACCCTAGTCCAAGGGTCCCCCACAGATACGCAGTATTTT. As protein: CASTLVQGSPTDTQYF.

This chain connects TRBV13 to TRBJ2-1; 7 bases are shared with TRBD2. The trim removed 4 bases at V and 7 bases at J, leaving 13 bases unmatched. The CDR3 runs to 16 residues. Germline V lookup: CDR1 PRHDT, CDR2 FYEKMQ (reference sequence). The CDR3 here is CASSSRSGEGQNEQFF. CDR3 in DNA: TGTGCCAGCAGCTCTCGAAGCGGGGAGGGTCAAAATGAGCAGTTCTTC.